These 19 T cell receptor beta chains came from one sample sequenced in a study of blood T cell repertoires in COVID-19. TCRdb keeps only in-frame clones here, not all; method: immunoSEQ multiplex PCR. In the table there are 250,000 to 300,000 clones, about 86% of which are singletons. Specimen: peripheral blood. The receptors originated from a woman in her twenties or thirties with COVID-19, enrolled during active disease.

The chain couples TRBV4-1 to TRBJ2-1, with no clear D. V was clipped by 1 base and J by 9 bases, with 7 bases between them. The CDR3 contains 12 residues. Germline V gene data show CDR1 as MGHRA and CDR2 as YSYEKL. In DNA form, the CDR3 reads TGCGCCAGCAGCCAAGTTCGTAGTGAGCAGTTCTTC. This encodes CASSQVRSEQFF.

For this clone: Other nucleotide sequences in the sample specify the same CDR3. This chain connects TRBV27 to TRBJ1-5; tentative D call: TRBD1 (5 bases). Germline assignment: CDR1 MNHEY and CDR2 SMNVEV (reference sequence). The CDR3 is 13 residues long. Trimming removed 4 bases from V and 4 bases from J, with 8 bases in between. CDR3 DNA: TGTGCCAGCAGTTGGGGGGGGAATCAGCCCCAGCATTTT. It encodes CASSWGGNQPQHF.

This chain connects TRBV10-3 to TRBJ2-7; D is perhaps TRBD1 (5 bases). The V and J ends lost 0 bases and 12 bases respectively, with 9 bases between them. This CDR3 is built from 11 residues. Germline V gene sequence: CDR1 ENHRY, CDR2 SYGVKD. CDR3 region: CAISESGRAYF. CDR3 bases: TGTGCCATCAGTGAGTCCGGCAGGGCGTACTTC.

This clone occurred many times. The gene calls are TRBV7-6 and TRBJ1-3; no definite D call. V was cut by 4 bases and J by 0 bases, with 13 bases left in between. CDR1 is SGHVS, CDR2 FNYEAQ, per germline. The length of the CDR3 is 16 residues. The CDR3 nucleotides are TGTGCCAGCAGCTCCCCCTCCGACAACTCTGGAAACACCATATATTTT. Its protein product is CASSSPSDNSGNTIYF.

The chain joins TRBV6-5 to TRBJ2-3; 8 nucleotides line up with TRBD2. From germline, CDR1 is MNHEY and CDR2 SVGAGI. V was pared by 2 bases and J by 5 bases, with 6 bases of the junction left unmatched. The CDR3 is 15 amino acids. In nucleotides, the CDR3 is TGTGCCAGCAGTTACGGGCGGGGGGCGGAAGATACGCAGTATTTT. It specifies CASSYGRGAEDTQYF.

The V gene is TRBV5-1, the J gene TRBJ2-2; 7 bases map to TRBD1. This CDR3 region has 15 residues. Trimming cost V 4 bases and J 7 bases; bases outside gene matches: 10. Germline lookup yields CDR1 SGHRS and CDR2 YFSETQ. The CDR3 here is CASSQRQGTVGELFF. As DNA, the CDR3 is TGCGCCAGCAGCCAGCGACAGGGAACGGTCGGGGAGCTGTTTTTT.

V and J are TRBV2 and TRBJ1-3, with D possibly being TRBD1 (6 bases). There are 15 residues in the CDR3. The ends were cut back, 4 bases at V and 1 base at J, with 11 bases in the middle. Germline CDR1 reads SNHLY; CDR2 reads FYNNEI. In DNA form, the CDR3 reads TGTGCCAGCAGTGTCCAAGGGGGATCTGGAAACACCATATATTTT. It specifies CASSVQGGSGNTIYF.

This clone has just one count. The CDR3 is CATRGGLINEQFF. CDR3 nucleotide sequence: TGTGCCACCAGGGGGGGGCTCATCAATGAGCAGTTCTTC. The genes are TRBV24-1 and TRBJ2-1; TRBD2 might be the D (7 bases). The CDR3 loop spans 13 amino acids. The V gene's germline CDR1 is KGHDR and CDR2 SFDVKD. Trimming took off 7 bases at V and 6 bases at J, with 12 bases between the two ends.

The CDR3 here is CASSPYRAYGYTF. CDR3 coding DNA: TGTGCCAGCAGTCCCTACAGGGCCTATGGCTACACCTTC. The rearrangement uses TRBV12-3 or TRBV12-4 and TRBJ1-2; possible D gene TRBD1, 6 bases. This CDR3 is 13 amino acids long. V was trimmed by 5 bases and J by 4 bases, leaving 11 bases between them.

The chain uses TRBV11-3 and TRBJ2-3; D might be TRBD2 (7 bases). This CDR3 region has 15 residues. Trimming removed 4 bases from V and 2 bases from J, with 13 bases in between. The germline CDR1 and CDR2 sequences are SGHNT and YENEEA. As DNA, the CDR3 is TGTGCCAGCAGCTCTCGGGGGGCACCCACAGATACGCAGTATTTT. Translating it yields CASSSRGAPTDTQYF.

The chain recombines TRBV2 with TRBJ2-1; 12 bases line up with TRBD2. V was clipped by 4 bases and J by 7 bases; unmatched bases: 2. The CDR3 spans 14 residues. Germline CDR1 SNHLY, CDR2 FYNNEI. The CDR3: CASSGLAGVNEQFF. CDR3 DNA sequence: TGTGCCAGCAGTGGACTAGCGGGGGTTAATGAGCAGTTCTTC.

The count of this clone is one. The chain recombines TRBV12-5 with TRBJ1-1; 7 bases align to TRBD1. The CDR3 is made up of 17 amino acids. The V segment lost 8 bases and the J segment 1 base; nucleotides outside the gene matches: 16. Germline loops: CDR1 LGHNT, CDR2 FRNRAP. Here the CDR3 DNA reads TGTGCTAGTTACTCGGAAGACAGGGAAGGGACGAACACTGAAGCTTTCTTT. Translation: CASYSEDREGTNTEAFF.

The genes are TRBV2 and TRBJ2-5, with 9 bases identical to TRBD1. With 7 bases clipped from V and 1 base from J, the junction kept 4 bases outside the gene matches. This CDR3 spans 14 amino acids. Germline-derived CDR1 and CDR2 are SNHLY and FYNNEI. This CDR3 reads CASTGQGTQETQYF. The CDR3 bases are TGTGCCAGCACCGGACAGGGGACCCAAGAGACCCAGTACTTC.

The gene calls are TRBV4-1 and TRBJ2-7; TRBD1 matches 8 bases. V dropped 4 bases and J dropped 1; count of bases not matched to a gene: 9. The CDR3 loop spans 16 amino acids. In germline, CDR1 is MGHRA, CDR2 YSYEKL. The CDR3 spells CASSLVSGGASYEQYF. In DNA form, the CDR3 reads TGCGCCAGCAGCCTAGTTTCAGGGGGCGCATCCTACGAGCAGTACTTC.

This clone has a single count. The chain recombines TRBV5-1 with TRBJ1-6; D is uncertain. Germline CDR1 is SGHRS and CDR2 is YFSETQ. The CDR3 is 15 amino acids. Deletions cut 5 bases from V and 9 bases from J, with 18 bases between. The CDR3 DNA follows: TGCGCCAGCAGACCTTACATCGGGATTAGTTCACCCCTCCACTTT. Translation gives CASRPYIGISSPLHF.

The chain joins TRBV15 to TRBJ2-5, with D possibly TRBD2 on 6 matching bases. The CDR3 loop spans 16 amino acids. V lost 1 base to trimming and J lost 2 bases, with 14 bases between them. The germline CDR1 and CDR2 sequences are LNHNV and YYDKDF (reference sequence). The CDR3 is CATSRANAGWQETQYF. In DNA, the CDR3 is TGTGCCACCAGCAGAGCAAACGCGGGGTGGCAAGAGACCCAGTACTTC.

The chain carries TRBV29-1 and TRBJ2-1, with 7 bases lining up with TRBD2. V dropped 4 bases and J dropped 3; count of bases not matched to a gene: 12. Germline-derived CDR1 and CDR2 are SQVTM and ANQGSEA. CDR3 length: 16 amino acids. The DNA for the CDR3 is TGCAGCGTTGCCCGTGACCCGACTAGCAGCTACAATGAGCAGTTCTTC. This codes for CSVARDPTSSYNEQFF.

This clone was counted once. The chain links TRBV27 to TRBJ2-3; no firm D call. Germline-derived CDR1 and CDR2 are MNHEY and SMNVEV (reference sequence). The CDR3 has 14 amino acids. V lost 2 bases, J lost 0 bases, and 6 bases lay in between. The CDR3 protein is CASSLQTSTDTQYF. In nucleotides, the CDR3 is TGTGCCAGCAGTTTACAGACTAGCACAGATACGCAGTATTTT.

This clone appeared a single time. This chain links TRBV11-2 with TRBJ2-1; 9 bases line up with TRBD2. This CDR3 contains 18 residues. V shed 4 bases and J 9 bases; nucleotides not matched to a gene: 19. In germline, CDR1 is SGHAT, CDR2 FQNNGV. CDR3 in amino acids: CASSSPRASGDPRGEQFF. DNA of the CDR3: TGTGCCAGCAGCTCCCCCCGGGCTAGCGGGGACCCCCGGGGTGAGCAGTTCTTC.